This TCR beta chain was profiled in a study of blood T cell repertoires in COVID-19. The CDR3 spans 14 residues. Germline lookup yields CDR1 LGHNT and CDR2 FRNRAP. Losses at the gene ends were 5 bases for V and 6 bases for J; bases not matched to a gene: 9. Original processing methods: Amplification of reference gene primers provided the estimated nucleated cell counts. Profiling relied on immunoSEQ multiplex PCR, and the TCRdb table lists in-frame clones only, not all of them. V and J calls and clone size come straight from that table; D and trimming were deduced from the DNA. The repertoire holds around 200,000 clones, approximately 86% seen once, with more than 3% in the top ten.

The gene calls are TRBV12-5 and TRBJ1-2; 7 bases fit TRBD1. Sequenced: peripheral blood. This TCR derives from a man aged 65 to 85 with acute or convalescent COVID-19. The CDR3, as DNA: TGTGCTAGTGGTCCCCCGGACAGGCCGCATGGCTACACCTTC. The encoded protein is CASGPPDRPHGYTF.